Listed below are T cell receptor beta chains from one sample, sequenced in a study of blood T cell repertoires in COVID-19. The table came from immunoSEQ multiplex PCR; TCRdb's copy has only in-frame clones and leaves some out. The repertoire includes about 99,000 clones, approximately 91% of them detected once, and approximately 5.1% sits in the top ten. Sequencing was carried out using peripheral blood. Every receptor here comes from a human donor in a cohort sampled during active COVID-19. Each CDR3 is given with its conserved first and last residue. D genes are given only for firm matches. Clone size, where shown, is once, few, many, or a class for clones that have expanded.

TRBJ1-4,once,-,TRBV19,CASSLRGSSTNEKLFF,TGTGCCAGTAGCCTACGCGGTTCTTCAACTAATGAAAAACTGTTTTTT
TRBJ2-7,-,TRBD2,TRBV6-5,CASNLAGEYYYEQYF,TGTGCCAGCAACCTAGCGGGGGAGTATTACTACGAGCAGTACTTC
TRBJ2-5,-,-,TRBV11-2,CASSLQWGEETQYF,TGTGCCAGCAGCCTCCAGTGGGGGGAGGAGACCCAGTACTTC
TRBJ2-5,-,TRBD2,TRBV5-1,CASSSSGGTGETQYF,TGCGCCAGCAGCTCTAGCGGGGGGACGGGAGAGACCCAGTACTTC
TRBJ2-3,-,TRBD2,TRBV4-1,CASSRRAGADTQYF,TGCGCCAGCAGCCGTCGAGCGGGGGCAGATACGCAGTATTTT
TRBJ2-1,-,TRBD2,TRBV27,CASKVRTSVEQFF,TGTGCCAGCAAGGTCAGGACTAGTGTTGAGCAGTTCTTC
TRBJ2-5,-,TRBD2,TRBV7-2,CASSPNRLAGAQETQYF,TGTGCCAGCAGCCCAAACCGACTAGCGGGGGCCCAAGAGACCCAGTACTTC
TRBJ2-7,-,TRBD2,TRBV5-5,CASSLAWLAGASYEQYF,TGTGCCAGCAGCTTGGCCTGGCTAGCGGGAGCATCCTACGAGCAGTACTTC
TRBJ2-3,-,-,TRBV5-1,CASSFQTSTDTQYF,TGCGCCAGCAGCTTCCAAACTAGCACAGATACGCAGTATTTT
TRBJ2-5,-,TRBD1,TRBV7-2,CASSLASRGLETQYF,TGTGCCAGCAGCTTAGCGTCCAGGGGGCTTGAGACCCAGTACTTC
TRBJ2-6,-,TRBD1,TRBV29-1,CSVTGAWTGANVLTF,TGCAGCGTTACAGGGGCGTGGACTGGGGCCAACGTCCTGACTTTC
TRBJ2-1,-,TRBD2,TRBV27,CASSSGTSGRNEQFF,TGTGCCAGCAGTTCCGGGACTAGCGGGAGGAATGAGCAGTTCTTC
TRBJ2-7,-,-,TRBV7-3,CASSLGLSSSYEQYF,TGTGCCAGCAGCTTAGGGCTGTCGAGCTCCTACGAGCAGTACTTC
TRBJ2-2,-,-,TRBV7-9,CAHVRVGGENTGELFF,TGTGCCCATGTAAGGGTCGGCGGGGAAAACACCGGGGAGCTGTTTTTT
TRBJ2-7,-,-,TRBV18,CASSPQRDEQYF,TGTGCCAGCTCACCCCAGCGGGACGAGCAGTACTTC
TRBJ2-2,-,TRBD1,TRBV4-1,CASSQDHTGTGAAGELFF,TGCGCCAGCAGCCAAGACCATACCGGGACAGGGGCGGCCGGGGAGCTGTTTTTT
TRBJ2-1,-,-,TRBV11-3,CASSSWEIHNEQFF,TGTGCCAGCAGCTCCTGGGAGATCCACAATGAGCAGTTCTTC
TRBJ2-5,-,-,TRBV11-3,CASSLGLETQYF,TGTGCCAGCAGCTTAGGTCTGGAGACCCAGTACTTC
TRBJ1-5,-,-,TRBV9,CASSVDQGNQPQHF,TGTGCCAGCAGCGTAGATCAGGGAAATCAGCCCCAGCATTTT
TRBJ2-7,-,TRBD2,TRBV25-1,CACSRAGGYEQYF,TGTGCCTGTTCGCGAGCGGGAGGCTACGAGCAGTACTTC
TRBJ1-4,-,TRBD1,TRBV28,CASLTGGATNEKLFF,TGTGCCAGTCTAACAGGGGGGGCAACTAATGAAAAACTGTTTTTT
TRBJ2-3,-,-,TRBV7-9,CASSLESVRTDTQYF,TGTGCCAGCAGCTTAGAGTCAGTTCGCACAGATACGCAGTATTTT
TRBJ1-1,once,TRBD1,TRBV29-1,CSGGTNRGRDTEAFF,TGCAGCGGAGGAACTAACAGGGGTAGGGACACTGAAGCTTTCTTT
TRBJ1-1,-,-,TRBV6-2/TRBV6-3,CASSVRQTFNTEAFF,TGTGCCAGCAGTGTTCGACAGACTTTTAACACTGAAGCTTTCTTT
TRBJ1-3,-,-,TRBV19,CASTRRALSSGNTIYF,TGTGCCAGTACCCGGAGGGCTCTTAGCTCTGGAAACACCATATATTTT
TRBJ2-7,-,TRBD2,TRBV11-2,CASSYLAGKGEQYF,TGTGCCAGCAGTTATTTAGCGGGAAAAGGCGAGCAGTACTTC
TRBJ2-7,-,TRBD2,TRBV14,CASSLIGLAGLPEQYF,TGTGCCAGCAGCCTGATAGGACTAGCGGGACTCCCCGAGCAGTACTTC
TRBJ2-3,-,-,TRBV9,CASSVSGGLSDTQYF,TGTGCCAGCAGCGTCAGCGGTGGTTTGTCAGATACGCAGTATTTT
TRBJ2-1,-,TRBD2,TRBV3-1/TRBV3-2,CASSQSSGRNEQFF,TGTGCCAGCAGCCAGTCTAGCGGGAGAAATGAGCAGTTCTTC
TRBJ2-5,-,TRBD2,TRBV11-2,CASSLGTSGLWKTQYF,TGTGCCAGCAGCTTAGGAACTAGCGGGTTGTGGAAGACCCAGTACTTC
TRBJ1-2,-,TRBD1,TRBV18,CASSPEGTGGPYGYTF,TGTGCCAGCTCCCCCGAAGGCACAGGGGGCCCGTATGGCTACACCTTC
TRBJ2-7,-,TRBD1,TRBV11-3,CASSSVQRDSSSYEQYF,TGTGCCAGCAGCTCAGTACAACGGGACAGCAGCTCCTACGAGCAGTACTTC
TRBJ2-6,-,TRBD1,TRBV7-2,CASSIPGQGSSGANVLTF,TGTGCCAGCAGCATCCCGGGACAGGGGAGCTCTGGGGCCAACGTCCTGACTTTC
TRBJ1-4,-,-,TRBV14,CASSQGFPKRYSPTNEKLFF,TGTGCCAGCAGCCAAGGGTTCCCAAAGAGATACAGCCCGACTAATGAAAAACTGTTTTTT
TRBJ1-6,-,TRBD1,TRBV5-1,CASSLQPGQDNSPLHF,TGCGCCAGCAGCTTACAGCCGGGACAGGATAATTCACCCCTCCACTTT
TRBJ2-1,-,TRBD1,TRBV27,CASQGVLNEQFF,TGTGCCAGCCAGGGGGTACTCAATGAGCAGTTCTTC
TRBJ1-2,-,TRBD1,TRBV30,CAWGRDRYLNYGYTF,TGTGCCTGGGGGCGGGACAGATACCTTAACTATGGCTACACCTTC
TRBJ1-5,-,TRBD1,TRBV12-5,CASGPGQGVNSNQPQHF,TGTGCTAGTGGTCCTGGACAGGGGGTAAATAGCAATCAGCCCCAGCATTTT
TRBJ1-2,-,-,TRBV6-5,CASSYSGQDGYTF,TGTGCCAGCAGTTACTCCGGACAAGATGGCTACACCTTC
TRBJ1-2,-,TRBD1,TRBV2,CASSNEGGGDYGYTF,TGTGCCAGCAGTAACGAAGGGGGCGGTGACTATGGCTACACCTTC
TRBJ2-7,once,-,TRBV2,CASSPTQRTYEQYF,TGTGCCAGCAGTCCTACCCAGCGTACCTACGAGCAGTACTTC
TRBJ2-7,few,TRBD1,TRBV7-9,CASSFYSGTGDPYEQYF,TGTGCCAGCAGCTTTTACTCCGGGACAGGGGACCCCTACGAGCAGTACTTC
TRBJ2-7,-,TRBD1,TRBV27,CASSLTGGPLYEQYF,TGTGCCAGCAGTCTCACAGGGGGGCCCCTTTACGAGCAGTACTTC
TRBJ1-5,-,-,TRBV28,CASNRGGSGQPQHF,TGTGCCAGCAATCGGGGGGGGTCGGGTCAGCCCCAGCATTTT
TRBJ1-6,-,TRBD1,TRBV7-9,CASSFLTGASPLHF,TGTGCCAGCAGCTTTTTGACAGGGGCTTCACCCCTCCACTTT
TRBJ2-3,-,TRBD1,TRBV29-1,CSVTGTGADTQYF,TGCAGCGTCACCGGGACAGGGGCAGATACGCAGTATTTT
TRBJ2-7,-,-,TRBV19,CASKEVVSSYEQYF,TGTGCCAGTAAAGAGGTAGTTAGCTCCTACGAGCAGTACTTC
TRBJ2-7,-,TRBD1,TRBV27,CASSSSQGTGPHEQYF,TGTGCCAGTTCTTCTTCTCAGGGGACAGGGCCCCACGAGCAGTACTTC
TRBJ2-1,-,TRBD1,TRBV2,CASSEDRSKFF,TGTGCCAGCAGTGAGGACAGGAGTAAGTTCTTC
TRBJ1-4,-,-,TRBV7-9,CASSLMSLTNEKLFF,TGTGCCAGCAGCCTAATGAGCTTAACTAATGAAAAACTGTTTTTT
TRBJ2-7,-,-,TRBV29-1,CSVATGDIYEQYF,TGCAGCGTTGCTACGGGGGATATTTACGAGCAGTACTTC
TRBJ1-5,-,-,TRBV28,CASSYAFRALFTLPQHF,TGTGCCAGCAGTTATGCATTTCGCGCCCTCTTTACCTTGCCCCAGCATTTT